The source of this T cell receptor beta chain is a study of T cell repertoires in cytomegalovirus infection. Regarding the study as a whole: People with CMV and the relevant HLA were identified by cumulative public TCR beta family frequency. Across the ex vivo response, the dominant clonotypes were HLA-C-restricted CMV-specific TCR beta clonotypes.

MiXCR, applied by TCRdb to the reads, yields one record per CDR3 protein. The top ten clones hold over 8% of a sample with around 100,000 distinct CDR3 sequences, 16% of them seen once. Concerning this clonotype: No antigen is known for it.

V lost 6 bases to trimming and J lost 1 base, with 9 bases between them. The CDR3 runs 12 residues. The germline V gene encodes CDR1 DFQATT and CDR2 SNEGSKA (reference sequence). This sequence joins TRBV20-1 and TRBJ1-1; D is undetermined. The source is a human donor in good health (CMV status not recorded). Some clones in this sample may be carry-over from other donors' samples. Specimen: PBMCs. As DNA, the CDR3 is TGCAGTGCACAAGCAGGGAACACTGAAGCTTTCTTT. As protein: CSAQAGNTEAFF.